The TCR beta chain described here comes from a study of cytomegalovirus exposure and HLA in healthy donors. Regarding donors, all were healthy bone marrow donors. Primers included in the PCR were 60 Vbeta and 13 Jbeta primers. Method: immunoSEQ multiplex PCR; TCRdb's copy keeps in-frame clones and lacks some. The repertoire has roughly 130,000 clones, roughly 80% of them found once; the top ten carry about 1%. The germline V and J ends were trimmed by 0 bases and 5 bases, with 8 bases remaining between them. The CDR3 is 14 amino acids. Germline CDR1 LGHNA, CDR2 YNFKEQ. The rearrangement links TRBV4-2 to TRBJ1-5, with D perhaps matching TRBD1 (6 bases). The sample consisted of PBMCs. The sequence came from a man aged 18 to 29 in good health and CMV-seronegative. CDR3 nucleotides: TGTGCCAGCAGCCAAGAGTCAGGGGATCAGCCCCAGCATTTT. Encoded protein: CASSQESGDQPQHF.